These T cell receptor beta chains were read from a single sample in a study of T cells in Graves' hyperthyroidism and ophthalmopathy. Using its own MiXCR run on the multiplex PCR reads, TCRdb lists one record per CDR3 protein. This sample has 300,000 to 350,000 distinct CDR3 sequences, with over 11% found just once. Material: blood. These receptors came from a woman under 40 with Graves' hyperthyroidism. Both conserved end residues are part of each CDR3. A D gene is named only where the DNA matches it firmly. The size entry is marked missing in some rows and otherwise reads once, few, many or a size class.

J | V | D | size | length | CDR3 | DNA
TRBJ1-1 | TRBV14 | . | . | 13 | CASSQGGGIEAFF | TGTGCCAGCAGCCAAGGAGGCGGGATTGAAGCTTTCTTT
TRBJ2-7 | TRBV28 | . | many | 15 | CASSPRAPGSYEQYF | TGTGCCAGCAGTCCCCGGGCGCCCGGTAGTTACGAGCAGTACTTC
TRBJ1-1 | TRBV19 | . | few | 15 | CASSMGSPYNTEAFF | TGTGCCAGTAGTATGGGCTCCCCGTATAACACTGAAGCTTTCTTT
TRBJ1-6 | TRBV3-1 | . | . | 15 | CASSPGTENNSPLHF | TGTGCCAGCAGCCCCGGGACGGAAAATAATTCACCCCTCCACTTT
TRBJ2-7 | TRBV28 | TRBD1 | many | 15 | CASSWQGAATYEQYF | TGTGCCAGCAGTTGGCAGGGGGCCGCCACTTACGAGCAGTACTTC
TRBJ1-2 | TRBV6-1 | . | . | 15 | CASSEWPAETYGYTF | TGTGCCAGCAGTGAATGGCCCGCTGAGACCTATGGCTACACCTTC
TRBJ2-2 | TRBV7-9 | TRBD2 | many | 14 | CASRGLAVAGELFF | TGTGCCAGCAGAGGACTAGCGGTGGCCGGGGAGCTGTTTTTT
TRBJ2-2 | TRBV28 | TRBD1 | many | 16 | CASSLAGQGGPGELFF | TGTGCCAGCAGTTTAGCCGGACAGGGCGGGCCCGGGGAGCTGTTTTTT
TRBJ2-1 | TRBV7-2 | TRBD1 | . | 15 | CASSLIAGGRNEQFF | TGTGCCAGCAGCTTGATCGCAGGGGGCAGAAATGAGCAGTTCTTC
TRBJ1-3 | TRBV28 | . | . | 16 | CASSPGLISSGNTIYF | TGTGCCAGCAGTCCGGGACTCATTAGCTCTGGAAACACCATATATTTT
TRBJ2-5 | TRBV5-1 | . | few | 14 | CASSLRDAQETQYF | TGCGCCAGCAGCCTTCGGGACGCCCAAGAGACCCAGTACTTC